The clone carrying this T cell receptor beta chain was counted many times. Only in-frame clones appear in the TCRdb table, and some are missing; sequencing was by immunoSEQ multiplex PCR. Of about 320,000 clones in the sample, more than 75% are singletons; the top ten hold 15% to 20%. This sample is drawn from a study of shared clonotypes between healthy human individuals. Germline lookup yields CDR1 SGHDT and CDR2 YYEEEE. V lost 3 bases to trimming and J lost 4 bases, with 19 bases between them. The CDR3 loop spans 16 amino acids. This chain uses TRBV5-6 with TRBJ1-2, with D possibly matching TRBD1 (5 bases). The specimen was memory CD8+ T cells sorted from blood. Subset denoted: CD45RO+ cells pooled with CCR7-negative TemRA cells. This TCR was sampled from a man between 18 and 29 years old in good health. This CDR3 reads CASSSTELTAGYGYTF. As DNA, the CDR3 is TGTGCCAGCAGCTCCACCGAATTGACAGCCGGCTATGGCTACACCTTC.